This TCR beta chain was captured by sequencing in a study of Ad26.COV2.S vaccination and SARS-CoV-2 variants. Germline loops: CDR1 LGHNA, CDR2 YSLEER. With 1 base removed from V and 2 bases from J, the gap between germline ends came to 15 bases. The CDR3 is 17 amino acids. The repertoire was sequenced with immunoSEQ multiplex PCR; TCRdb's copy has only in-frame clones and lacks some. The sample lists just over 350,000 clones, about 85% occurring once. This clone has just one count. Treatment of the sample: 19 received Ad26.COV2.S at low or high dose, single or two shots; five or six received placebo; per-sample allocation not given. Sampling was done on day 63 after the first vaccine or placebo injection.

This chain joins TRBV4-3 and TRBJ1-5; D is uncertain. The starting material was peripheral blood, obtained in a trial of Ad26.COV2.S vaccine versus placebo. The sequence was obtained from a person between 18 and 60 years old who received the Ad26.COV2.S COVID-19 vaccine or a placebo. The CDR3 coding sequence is TGCGCCAGCAGCCAAGGGCTACAGTTATATCGCAATCAGCCCCAGCATTTT. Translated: CASSQGLQLYRNQPQHF.